This T cell receptor beta chain was sequenced in a study of T cell clones after liver transplantation. Germline assignment: CDR1 SEHNR and CDR2 FQNEAQ (reference sequence). Trimming left V 1 base short and J 0 bases short, with 5 bases between. The length of the CDR3 is 14 residues. Assay: immunoSEQ multiplex PCR; the TCRdb copy retains only in-frame clones and omits some. The profile shows tens of thousands of clones, 86% of them singletons. The V and J genes are TRBV7-9 and TRBJ2-3, with no clear D. The source was CD8+ T cells from blood, collected 12 months after liver transplant. The clonotype comes from a human patient who received a liver transplant. Some T cells may trace back to the graft donor. The CDR3 coding sequence is TGTGCCAGCAGCTTAGATCACAGCACAGATACGCAGTATTTT. Translated: CASSLDHSTDTQYF.